The 22 T cell receptor beta chains reported below all come from one sample, sequenced in a study of T cells in Graves' hyperthyroidism and ophthalmopathy. Template material for amplifying TCR beta CDR3 regions consisted of RNA transcripts. The HTBI primer set was used in a first-round RT-PCR of the TCR CDR3. TCRdb recomputed calls from the multiplex PCR reads with MiXCR, one row per CDR3 protein. Here the sample spans about 640,000 distinct CDR3 sequences, approximately 42% being singletons. The specimen was peripheral blood or thyroid tissue (not recorded which). The receptors here all came from an adult man with Graves' disease, either hyperthyroidism or ophthalmopathy (not recorded which).

This clonotype occurred once. The chain recombines TRBV29-1 with TRBJ1-2; D uncertain. This CDR3 has 11 amino acids. V lost 8 bases and J lost 0, with 7 bases in between. CDR1 is SQVTM, CDR2 ANQGSEA, per germline. The CDR3 DNA reads TGCAGCTTGGGAGCTAACTATGGCTACACCTTC. Encoded protein: CSLGANYGYTF.

The chain couples TRBV7-9 to TRBJ2-7; TRBD2 matches at 8 bases. The CDR3 runs to 15 residues. Germline lookup yields CDR1 SEHNR and CDR2 FQNEAQ (reference sequence). The junction had 12 bases not matched to a gene; V was cut back by 5 bases and J by 6 bases. The CDR3 DNA reads as TGTGCCAGCAGCCAAGAAGTGAGCGGGAGCAGCGAGCAGTACTTC. It translates to CASSQEVSGSSEQYF.

The chain joins TRBV5-1 to TRBJ2-7; TRBD1 agrees at 9 bases. The CDR3 sequence is 15 residues long. J was trimmed by 5 bases and V by 2 bases; bases with no gene match: 8. CDR1 and CDR2 (germline): SGHRS, YFSETQ. CDR3 in amino acids: CASSFVGTGMNEQYF. CDR3 bases: TGCGCCAGCAGCTTTGTCGGGACAGGGATGAACGAGCAGTACTTC.

This clonotype was recorded a few times. The rearrangement links TRBV20-1 to TRBJ1-5; D call uncertain. The CDR3 contains 14 residues. V lost 2 bases and J 4 bases, leaving 12 bases between the germline ends. Germline V lookup: CDR1 DFQATT, CDR2 SNEGSKA (reference sequence). The CDR3 region has the DNA TGCAGTGCTAGAAACGGACTCGGGAATCAGCCCCAGCATTTT. Its protein is CSARNGLGNQPQHF.

This clonotype showed up many times. The chain is built from TRBV7-9 and TRBJ1-4; D gene uncertain. Germline values: CDR1 SEHNR, CDR2 FQNEAQ (reference sequence). The V gene lost 2 bases and the J gene lost 5 bases, with 6 bases spanning the gap. The CDR3 totals 13 residues. The CDR3 spells CASSLRRNEKLFF. CDR3 bases: TGTGCCAGCAGCTTAAGGCGGAATGAAAAACTGTTTTTT. Using reference TRBV7-9 and TRBJ1-4 for the parts outside the CDR3, the full variable domain is DTGVSQNPRHKITKRGQNVTFRCDPISEHNRLYWYRQTLGQGPEFLTYFQNEAQLEKSRLLSDRFSAERPKGSFSTLEIQRTEQGDSAMYLCASSLRRNEKLFFGSGTQLSVL.

The chain carries TRBV20-1 and TRBJ1-6; 8 bases are a match to TRBD1. The V gene's germline CDR1 is DFQATT and CDR2 SNEGSKA (reference sequence). The CDR3 is 16 amino acids. Trimming took 0 bases from V and 7 from J; bases not matched to a gene: 8. The CDR3 bases are TGCAGTGCTAGAGAAGGGGGGGGACAGGTGAATTCACCCCTCCACTTT. It specifies CSAREGGGQVNSPLHF.

The chain employs TRBV19 and TRBJ1-5, with D maybe TRBD1 (5 bases). The CDR3 totals 12 residues. Germline CDR1 LNHDA, CDR2 SQIVND (reference sequence). The ends were cut back, 7 bases at V and 8 bases at J, with 12 bases in the middle. The CDR3 DNA is TGTGCCAGTACCCCAGGGATGGAGCCCCAGCATTTT. Translated, it gives CASTPGMEPQHF.

This clonotype was found a few times. The chain recombines TRBV7-9 with TRBJ2-7; weak D call: TRBD1 (5 bases). V shed 5 bases and J shed 5 bases, with 19 bases lying between them. The germline V gene encodes CDR1 SEHNR and CDR2 FQNEAQ (reference sequence). The CDR3 loop spans 15 amino acids. The CDR3 here is CASSLQQPGANEQYF. The CDR3 bases are TGTGCCAGCAGCCTCCAACAGCCTGGGGCCAACGAGCAGTACTTC.

The chain combines TRBV20-1 with TRBJ1-1; 7 bases map to TRBD1. The germline gives CDR1 DFQATT, CDR2 SNEGSKA (reference sequence). Trimming at V came to 6 bases and at J to 1 base, leaving 5 bases not matched to a gene. The CDR3 extends over 13 amino acids. The CDR3 region has the DNA TGCAGTGCCCATTACAGGGGGAACACTGAAGCTTTCTTT. Amino acids: CSAHYRGNTEAFF.

The table lists this clonotype with many counts. The chain employs TRBV5-1 and TRBJ1-2; 9 nucleotides match TRBD1. Trimming at V came to 4 bases and at J to 8 bases, leaving 12 bases not matched to a gene. Germline loops: CDR1 SGHRS, CDR2 YFSETQ. The CDR3 contains 15 residues. This chain's CDR3 is CASSGSGTGGWGYTF. The CDR3 DNA is TGCGCCAGCAGCGGAAGTGGAACAGGGGGCTGGGGCTACACCTTC.

The V gene is TRBV10-3, the J gene TRBJ1-1, with D hard to call. From germline, CDR1 is ENHRY and CDR2 SYGVKD. The germline V and J ends were trimmed by 6 bases and 9 bases, with 29 bases remaining between them. The CDR3 covers 17 residues. The CDR3 nucleotides are TGTGCCATCAGCCTGAGCAGCGTTGTTCGTACAATGACTAAAGCTTTCTTT. Amino acid sequence: CAISLSSVVRTMTKAFF.

This rearrangement joins TRBV19 to TRBJ2-7; 9 bases are shared with TRBD1. The CDR3 length is 14 residues. Germline assignment: CDR1 LNHDA and CDR2 SQIVND (reference sequence). Trimming cost V 5 bases and J 4 bases; bases outside gene matches: 6. The CDR3 loop reads CASSPYRGPYEQYF. Here the CDR3 DNA reads TGTGCCAGTAGTCCGTACAGGGGGCCGTACGAGCAGTACTTC. Full variable domain (rest looked up from reference TRBV19 and TRBJ2-7): DGGITQSPKYLFRKEGQNVTLSCEQNLNHDAMYWYRQDPGQGLRLIYYSQIVNDFQKGDIAEGYSVSREKKESFPLTVTSAQKNPTAFYLCASSPYRGPYEQYFGPGTRLTVT.

The gene calls are TRBV7-2 and TRBJ1-4, with D perhaps matching TRBD1 (6 bases). V was cut by 5 bases and J by 7 bases, with 17 bases left in between. This CDR3 contains 15 residues. Germline CDR1 reads SGHTA; CDR2 reads FQGNSA. The CDR3 nucleotides read TGTGCCAGCAGCATGACAGGCGCGATAGGTGAAAAACTGTTTTTT. Protein sequence: CASSMTGAIGEKLFF.

A few counts support this clonotype. J is TRBJ1-1 and V is TRBV2; 11 bases are a match to TRBD1. This CDR3 spans 14 amino acids. The trim removed 8 bases at V and 7 bases at J, leaving 9 bases unmatched. CDR1 is SNHLY, CDR2 FYNNEI, per germline. The CDR3 is CASSPGTGGIEAFF. DNA for the CDR3: TGTGCCAGCTCACCAGGGACAGGGGGGATTGAAGCTTTCTTT.

This clonotype was picked up many times. The CDR3 DNA follows: TGCGCCAGCAGTGAGGAGACTAGCGTCAAAGAGACCCAGTACTTC. The encoded protein is CASSEETSVKETQYF. J is TRBJ2-5 and V is TRBV10-2; 8 nucleotides align to TRBD2. V lost 2 bases to trimming and J lost 3 bases; unmatched junction nucleotides: 5. The CDR3 length is 15 residues. CDR1 is WSHSY, CDR2 SAAADI, per germline.

The genes are TRBV6-5 and TRBJ1-6; maybe TRBD1 (6 bases). Germline values: CDR1 MNHEY, CDR2 SVGAGI. The CDR3 runs 16 residues. Trimming shortened V by 5 bases and J by 4 bases, and 15 bases separated the two germline ends. The CDR3 DNA follows: TGTGCCAGCAGTGAAGGGGGGGCCTCGTATAATTCACCCCTCCACTTT. Protein product: CASSEGGASYNSPLHF.

About this clonotype itself: This could be a read error, since a much larger clone is one nucleotide away. This chain links TRBV7-3 with TRBJ2-7, with D maybe TRBD2 (5 bases). The V end lost 6 bases, the J end lost 6 bases, and 15 bases lay between the germline ends. Germline V gene lookup returns CDR1 SGHTA and CDR2 FQGTGA. The length of the CDR3 is 13 residues. CDR3 in amino acids: CASRPDGSLEQYF. The DNA for the CDR3 is TGTGCCAGCAGGCCAGATGGGAGTCTCGAGCAGTACTTC.

The chain carries TRBV11-2 and TRBJ1-3; unclear D gene. Germline CDR1 and CDR2: SGHAT and FQNNGV. V was shortened by 0 bases and J by 0 bases, with 6 bases between the two germline ends. The CDR3 runs 15 residues. The CDR3 bases are TGTGCCAGCAGCTTAGACTCAGCCTCTGGAAACACCATATATTTT. Translating gives CASSLDSASGNTIYF.

This clonotype came up a few times. The chain carries TRBV2 and TRBJ1-1, with D possibly matching TRBD1 (6 bases). The V and J ends lost 6 bases and 8 bases respectively, with 13 bases between them. Germline V CDR1 and CDR2: SNHLY, FYNNEI. The CDR3 covers 12 residues. The CDR3, as DNA: TGTGCCAGCAGCTGGGACATCACCGAAGCTTTCTTT. This codes for CASSWDITEAFF. The variable domain in full, with the rest retrieved from reference TRBV2 and TRBJ1-1, is EPEVTQTPSHQVTQMGQEVILRCVPISNHLYFYWYRQILGQKVEFLVSFYNNEISEKSEIFDDQFSVERPDGSNFTLKIRSTKLEDSAMYFCASSWDITEAFFGQGTRLTVV.

Turning to this clonotype: A much larger clone is a single base away; this may be a read error. The gene calls are TRBV2 and TRBJ1-6; TRBD1 aligns across 8 bases. Germline V gene data show CDR1 as SNHLY and CDR2 as FYNNEI. CDR3 length equals 16 residues. V shed 5 bases, J shed 11 bases, and the junction held 14 bases outside the gene matches. CDR3: CASSFSSFDRGPPLHF. As DNA, the CDR3 is TGTGCCAGCAGTTTTTCCTCCTTCGACAGGGGACCACCCCTCCACTTT.

In its sample, this clonotype was seen a few times. V gene TRBV4-1 combines with J gene TRBJ2-7; TRBD1 is a possible D gene (6 bases). Trimming took 3 bases from V and 7 from J, leaving 16 bases between them. This CDR3 comprises 14 residues. Germline V gene sequence: CDR1 MGHRA, CDR2 YSYEKL. DNA for the CDR3: TGCGCCAGCAGCCAGCGACAGGCCCTCGGGGAGCAGTACTTC. Translation gives CASSQRQALGEQYF.

This clonotype appeared many times. J is TRBJ1-4 and V is TRBV15; D gene ambiguous. Per the germline V gene, CDR1 is LNHNV and CDR2 is YYDKDF (reference sequence). The CDR3 runs to 12 residues. The V end lost 2 bases, the J end lost 6 bases, and 4 bases lay between the germline ends. The CDR3 region is CATSRSDEKLFF. The CDR3 DNA reads as TGTGCCACCAGCAGATCAGATGAAAAACTGTTTTTT. Full variable domain (remainder filled in from reference TRBV15 and TRBJ1-4): DAMVIQNPRYQVTQFGKPVTLSCSQTLNHNVMYWYQQKSSQAPKLLFHYYDKDFNNEADTPDNFQSRRPNTSFCFLDIRSPGLGDTAMYLCATSRSDEKLFFGSGTQLSVL.